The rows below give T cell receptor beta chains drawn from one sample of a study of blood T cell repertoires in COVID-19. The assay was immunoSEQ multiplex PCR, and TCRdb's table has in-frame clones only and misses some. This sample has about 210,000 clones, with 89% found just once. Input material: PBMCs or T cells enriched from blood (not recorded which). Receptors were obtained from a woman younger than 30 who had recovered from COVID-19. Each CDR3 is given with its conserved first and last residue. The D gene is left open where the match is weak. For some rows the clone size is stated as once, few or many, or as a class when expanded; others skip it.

CDR3aa: CASSLRGMDGYTF
CDR3nt: TGTGCCAGCAGTTTGAGGGGGATGGATGGCTACACCTTC
j_gene: TRBJ1-2
abundance: .
d_gene: .
v_gene: TRBV27

CDR3aa: CSVGERDTQYF
CDR3nt: TGCAGCGTTGGGGAGCGAGATACGCAGTATTTT
j_gene: TRBJ2-3
abundance: .
d_gene: .
v_gene: TRBV29-1

CDR3aa: CASSLGAGATF
CDR3nt: TGTGCCAGCAGCCTCGGGGCAGGGGCGACCTTC
j_gene: TRBJ1-2
abundance: .
d_gene: .
v_gene: TRBV3-1/TRBV3-2

CDR3aa: CSAGRLDEVFF
CDR3nt: TGCAGTGCTGGGCGCCTCGATGAAGTGTTTTTT
j_gene: TRBJ1-4
abundance: .
d_gene: .
v_gene: TRBV20-1

CDR3aa: CASSFRPGGGKGKNIQYF
CDR3nt: TGTGCCAGCAGTTTTCGGCCCGGGGGGGGAAAGGGTAAAAACATTCAGTACTTC
j_gene: TRBJ2-4
abundance: .
d_gene: TRBD2
v_gene: TRBV28

CDR3aa: CASSEWGQGLYEQYF
CDR3nt: TGTGCCAGCAGTGAATGGGGACAGGGACTCTACGAGCAGTACTTC
j_gene: TRBJ2-7
abundance: .
d_gene: TRBD1
v_gene: TRBV6-1

CDR3aa: CASSYEGSYNSPLHF
CDR3nt: TGTGCCAGCAGTTACGAGGGCTCCTATAATTCACCCCTCCACTTT
j_gene: TRBJ1-6
abundance: .
d_gene: .
v_gene: TRBV6-5

CDR3aa: CASTETGELFF
CDR3nt: TGTGCCAGCACCGAGACCGGGGAGCTGTTTTTT
j_gene: TRBJ2-2
abundance: .
d_gene: .
v_gene: TRBV7-9

CDR3aa: CASSLGGASTEAFF
CDR3nt: TGTGCCAGCAGCCTGGGGGGGGCTTCGACTGAAGCTTTCTTT
j_gene: TRBJ1-1
abundance: .
d_gene: .
v_gene: TRBV9

CDR3aa: CASSQFGGGTQETQYF
CDR3nt: TGTGCCAGCAGCCAGTTCGGCGGGGGAACACAAGAGACCCAGTACTTC
j_gene: TRBJ2-5
abundance: .
d_gene: TRBD2
v_gene: TRBV3-1/TRBV3-2

CDR3aa: CASSPPPGLGDTYGYTF
CDR3nt: TGTGCCAGCAGCCCACCCCCGGGTTTAGGTGATACTTATGGCTACACCTTC
j_gene: TRBJ1-2
abundance: .
d_gene: .
v_gene: TRBV7-9

CDR3aa: CASTKDWARAPLHF
CDR3nt: TGCGCCAGCACCAAGGACTGGGCTAGGGCACCCCTCCACTTT
j_gene: TRBJ1-6
abundance: .
d_gene: .
v_gene: TRBV5-1

CDR3aa: CATSDPSAGNGYTF
CDR3nt: TGTGCCACCAGTGACCCCTCGGCAGGGAATGGCTACACCTTC
j_gene: TRBJ1-2
abundance: .
d_gene: .
v_gene: TRBV24-1

CDR3aa: CASSQGKEAEAFF
CDR3nt: TGCGCCAGCAGCCAAGGGAAGGAGGCTGAAGCTTTCTTT
j_gene: TRBJ1-1
abundance: .
d_gene: .
v_gene: TRBV4-1

CDR3aa: CASSLGDRANTGELFF
CDR3nt: TGCGCCAGCAGCTTGGGGGACAGGGCGAACACCGGGGAGCTGTTTTTT
j_gene: TRBJ2-2
abundance: .
d_gene: TRBD1
v_gene: TRBV5-1

CDR3aa: CASSAVDRDEAFF
CDR3nt: TGTGCCAGCAGTGCCGTGGACAGGGACGAAGCTTTCTTT
j_gene: TRBJ1-1
abundance: .
d_gene: TRBD1
v_gene: TRBV2

CDR3aa: CSASDLGGLEAFF
CDR3nt: TGCAGTGCTAGTGACTTAGGGGGCCTTGAAGCTTTCTTT
j_gene: TRBJ1-1
abundance: .
d_gene: TRBD1
v_gene: TRBV20-1

CDR3aa: CASSFDREADTQYF
CDR3nt: TGTGCCAGCAGTTTTGACAGGGAAGCAGATACGCAGTATTTT
j_gene: TRBJ2-3
abundance: once
d_gene: TRBD1
v_gene: TRBV28

CDR3aa: CASSGGNGNQPQHF
CDR3nt: TGTGCCTCCTCAGGGGGGAACGGCAATCAGCCCCAGCATTTT
j_gene: TRBJ1-5
abundance: .
d_gene: TRBD1
v_gene: TRBV7-9

CDR3aa: CASSLSTARGSQYF
CDR3nt: TGTGCCAGCAGCTTAAGCACAGCGAGAGGGAGCCAGTACTTC
j_gene: TRBJ2-5
abundance: .
d_gene: .
v_gene: TRBV7-2

CDR3aa: CAISESLGAGNTEAFF
CDR3nt: TGTGCCATCAGTGAGTCGCTGGGGGCAGGGAACACTGAAGCTTTCTTT
j_gene: TRBJ1-1
abundance: few
d_gene: .
v_gene: TRBV10-3

CDR3aa: CASSLYGRLAGLSTDTQYF
CDR3nt: TGTGCCAGCAGCTTATATGGGAGACTAGCGGGGCTTAGCACAGATACGCAGTATTTT
j_gene: TRBJ2-3
abundance: .
d_gene: TRBD2
v_gene: TRBV11-2

CDR3aa: CASSSGGLAGYNEQFF
CDR3nt: TGTGCCAGCAGCTCCGGGGGACTAGCGGGATACAATGAGCAGTTCTTC
j_gene: TRBJ2-1
abundance: .
d_gene: TRBD2
v_gene: TRBV5-5

CDR3aa: CASSLAFTGGDGYTF
CDR3nt: TGTGCCAGCAGCTTAGCCTTCACAGGGGGCGATGGCTACACCTTC
j_gene: TRBJ1-2
abundance: .
d_gene: TRBD1
v_gene: TRBV7-9

CDR3aa: CASSLGGQTNEKLFF
CDR3nt: TGTGCCAGCAGTTTAGGTGGGCAGACTAATGAAAAACTGTTTTTT
j_gene: TRBJ1-4
abundance: .
d_gene: .
v_gene: TRBV28

CDR3aa: CARTPLCGYTF
CDR3nt: TGTGCCAGAACCCCCCTTTGTGGCTACACCTTC
j_gene: TRBJ1-2
abundance: .
d_gene: .
v_gene: TRBV5-3

CDR3aa: CASSFSREEHYGYTF
CDR3nt: TGTGCCAGCAGTTTCAGCCGGGAAGAACACTATGGCTACACCTTC
j_gene: TRBJ1-2
abundance: .
d_gene: .
v_gene: TRBV28

CDR3aa: CASSLVRDRDGYGYTF
CDR3nt: TGTGCCAGCAGCCTGGTCCGGGACAGGGATGGCTATGGCTACACCTTC
j_gene: TRBJ1-2
abundance: .
d_gene: TRBD1
v_gene: TRBV7-9

CDR3aa: CASSYGGLNTEAFF
CDR3nt: TGTGCCAGCAGTTACGGAGGGTTGAACACTGAAGCTTTCTTT
j_gene: TRBJ1-1
abundance: .
d_gene: .
v_gene: TRBV6-5

CDR3aa: CATAAGGRDTDTQYF
CDR3nt: TGTGCCACCGCAGCGGGGGGGCGGGACACAGATACGCAGTATTTT
j_gene: TRBJ2-3
abundance: .
d_gene: TRBD2
v_gene: TRBV24-1

CDR3aa: CATSGKGLDYGYTF
CDR3nt: TGTGCCACCAGTGGGAAGGGGTTGGACTATGGCTACACCTTC
j_gene: TRBJ1-2
abundance: .
d_gene: .
v_gene: TRBV24-1

CDR3aa: CASSPPRGSYTF
CDR3nt: TGTGCCAGCAGCCCCCCCAGGGGTAGCTACACCTTC
j_gene: TRBJ1-2
abundance: .
d_gene: .
v_gene: TRBV3-1/TRBV3-2

CDR3aa: CASSSTPGEQYF
CDR3nt: TGTGCCAGCAGTTCTACGCCTGGCGAGCAGTACTTC
j_gene: TRBJ2-7
abundance: .
d_gene: .
v_gene: TRBV4-2

CDR3aa: CASTIAGGYYGYTF
CDR3nt: TGTGCCAGCACCATTGCCGGGGGATACTATGGCTACACCTTC
j_gene: TRBJ1-2
abundance: few
d_gene: .
v_gene: TRBV28

CDR3aa: CAWGSGQGYGYTF
CDR3nt: TGTGCCTGGGGAAGTGGACAGGGCTATGGCTACACCTTC
j_gene: TRBJ1-2
abundance: once
d_gene: TRBD1
v_gene: TRBV30

CDR3aa: CASSVLGSGANVLTF
CDR3nt: TGTGCCAGCAGTGTACTAGGGTCTGGGGCCAACGTCCTGACTTTC
j_gene: TRBJ2-6
abundance: .
d_gene: .
v_gene: TRBV2

CDR3aa: CASSLGRVEDTQYF
CDR3nt: TGCGCCAGCAGCTTGGGGCGGGTGGAAGATACGCAGTATTTT
j_gene: TRBJ2-3
abundance: .
d_gene: .
v_gene: TRBV5-1

CDR3aa: CASSSAQPGQGYGYTF
CDR3nt: TGCGCCAGCAGCTCGGCTCAACCGGGACAGGGGTATGGCTACACCTTC
j_gene: TRBJ1-2
abundance: .
d_gene: TRBD1
v_gene: TRBV5-1

CDR3aa: CASTFTEGLKFANTGELFF
CDR3nt: TGTGCCAGCACCTTCACGGAGGGATTAAAGTTCGCGAACACCGGGGAGCTGTTTTTT
j_gene: TRBJ2-2
abundance: .
d_gene: .
v_gene: TRBV2

CDR3aa: CASSESRRGGQETQYF
CDR3nt: TGCGCCAGCAGTGAGTCCAGGCGGGGGGGCCAAGAGACCCAGTACTTC
j_gene: TRBJ2-5
abundance: few
d_gene: TRBD2
v_gene: TRBV10-1